This T cell receptor beta chain was captured in a study of control samples from healthy donors and cancer patients. TCRdb's table, derived via immunoSEQ multiplex PCR, lists solely in-frame clones and lacks some. The sample includes under 450,000 clones, around nine tenths seen only once; the top ten take around 6.4%. Germline CDR1 and CDR2: MDHEN and SYDVKM. The CDR3 loop spans 14 amino acids. The V end was cut by 2 bases, the J end by 3 bases, with 10 bases between. Specimen: PBMCs. The TCR was taken from a man between 40 and 49 years old with head and neck cancer. The J gene is TRBJ1-1, the V gene TRBV28; no firm D call. The CDR3 is CASSLTPADTEAFF. The CDR3 bases are TGTGCCAGCAGTTTAACGCCAGCGGACACTGAAGCTTTCTTT. Using reference TRBV28 and TRBJ1-1 for the parts outside the CDR3, the full variable domain is DVKVTQSSRYLVKRTGEKVFLECVQDMDHENMFWYRQDPGLGLRLIYFSYDVKMKEKGDIPEGYSVSREKKERFSLILESASTNQTSMYLCASSLTPADTEAFFGQGTRLTVV.